Listed here are 18 T cell receptor beta chains from one sample, sequenced in a study of early T cells in non-severe SARS-CoV-2 infection (dated by TCRdb to 2020 to 2023). Libraries were built with 5' RACE. TCRdb names NextSeq 500 as the instrument used. TCRdb reran the public reads through fastp at Q25 and MiXCR, keeping productive beta chains. All rows with the same CDR3 protein become a single entry with the most common DNA and genes. In all, the sample holds tens of thousands of distinct CDR3 sequences, and about 5.9% of those were seen once. About 3.9% of the sample lies in the top ten. Sequencing used whole blood. The receptors shown here come from an adult who was a healthcare worker with PCR-confirmed SARS-CoV-2 infection or an uninfected control (not recorded which).

The chain couples TRBV14 to TRBJ2-1; D remains ambiguous. The germline CDR1 and CDR2 sequences are SGHDN and FVKESK. CDR3 size: 12 residues. Trimming pared 1 base from V and 8 bases from J, leaving 6 bases between. The CDR3 region has the DNA TGTGCCAGCAGCCAAGCTGACGATGAGCAGTTCTTC. It is translated as CASSQADDEQFF.

The chain is built from TRBV5-5 and TRBJ1-6; D ambiguous. The CDR3 runs to 14 residues. Trimming removed 2 bases from V and 7 bases from J, with 10 bases in between. Germline loops: CDR1 SGHKS, CDR2 YYEKEE (reference sequence). CDR3 sequence: CASSFNKGNSPLHF. The CDR3 nucleotides read TGTGCCAGCAGCTTTAATAAGGGAAATTCACCCCTCCACTTT.

In this sample, this clonotype turned up many times. The chain uses TRBV11-1 and TRBJ1-2; TRBD1 is a possible D gene (6 bases). Deletions cut 5 bases from V and 3 bases from J, with 7 bases between. Germline V CDR1 and CDR2: SGHAT, FQDESV (reference sequence). The CDR3 is made up of 12 amino acids. In DNA, the CDR3 is TGTGCCAGCAGCGACAGGTACTATGGCTACACCTTC. It translates to CASSDRYYGYTF.

Concerning this clonotype: Given a much more abundant clone one base away, this may be a read error. The chain links TRBV7-9 to TRBJ2-2, with TRBD2 as a possible D gene (5 bases). Per germline, CDR1 SEHNR and CDR2 FQNEAQ (reference sequence). The CDR3 covers 16 residues. Here the CDR3 DNA reads TGTGACAGCAGCTCCACCGGGATGCGGTACACCGGGGAGCTGTTTTTT. Amino acids: CDSSSTGMRYTGELFF.

This clonotype came up a few times. The CDR3: CASSPWGGTGDSATGYTF. Here the CDR3 DNA reads TGCGCCAGCAGCCCCTGGGGAGGGACAGGGGATTCTGCTACTGGCTACACCTTC. This chain connects TRBV4-1 to TRBJ1-2; 10 bases match TRBD1. V lost 4 bases and J lost 7; bases outside the gene matches: 18. The germline V gene encodes CDR1 MGHRA and CDR2 YSYEKL. This CDR3 has 18 amino acids.

This clonotype occurred many times. The chain couples TRBV10-2 to TRBJ1-1; D is unclear. The length of the CDR3 is 13 residues. Trimming left V 0 bases short and J 0 bases short, with 2 bases between. Germline assignment: CDR1 WSHSY and CDR2 SAAADI. CDR3 amino acids: CASSESLNTEAFF. CDR3 sequence (DNA): TGCGCCAGCAGTGAGTCCCTGAACACTGAAGCTTTCTTT.

This clonotype was seen at least ten times. This chain uses TRBV7-9 with TRBJ2-3; no definite D call. The V gene's germline CDR1 is SEHNR and CDR2 FQNEAQ (reference sequence). The CDR3 extends over 12 amino acids. With 5 bases removed from V and 2 bases from J, the gap between germline ends came to 5 bases. The CDR3 loop is CASSLDTDTQYF. Here the CDR3 DNA reads TGTGCCAGCAGCCTAGACACAGATACGCAGTATTTT.

This clonotype came up a few times. The chain uses TRBV5-1 and TRBJ2-3; 9 bases are shared with TRBD1. The V and J ends lost 5 bases and 5 bases, in that order; junction bases with no gene match: 6. The CDR3 runs 14 residues. The germline CDR1 and CDR2 sequences are SGHRS and YFSETQ. DNA for the CDR3: TGCGCCAGCAGGAGGGACAGGGCGGGAGATACGCAGTATTTT. It encodes CASRRDRAGDTQYF. The complete variable domain, with remaining parts taken from reference TRBV5-1 and TRBJ2-3, reads KAGVTQTPRYLIKTRGQQVTLSCSPISGHRSVSWYQQTPGQGLQFLFEYFSETQRNKGNFPGRFSGRQFSNSRSEMNVSTLELGDSALYLCASRRDRAGDTQYFGPGTRLTVL.

This clonotype occurred many times. This CDR3 reads CASSIRDLDSPLHF. The CDR3 DNA reads as TGTGCCAGCAGTATCCGGGACCTGGACTCACCCCTCCACTTT. V and J are TRBV2 and TRBJ1-6; weak D call: TRBD1 (5 bases). The V gene's germline CDR1 is SNHLY and CDR2 FYNNEI. V was trimmed by 5 bases and J by 10 bases, leaving 15 bases between them. The CDR3 has 14 residues.

This clonotype appeared a few times. This rearrangement joins TRBV11-2 to TRBJ2-7; D is possibly TRBD1 or TRBD2 (5 bases each). The ends were cut back, 5 bases at V and 7 bases at J, with 21 bases in the middle. CDR3 length: 15 residues. Looked up from germline, CDR1 is SGHAT and CDR2 is FQNNGV. The CDR3 nucleotides are TGTGCCAGCAGCGCCTGGGACCGGCCGAGAGGGGAGCAGTACTTC. As protein: CASSAWDRPRGEQYF.

The chain uses TRBV30 and TRBJ2-7; D remains unclear. Germline V gene lookup returns CDR1 GTSNPN and CDR2 SVGIG (reference sequence). Trimming took off 7 bases at V and 3 bases at J, with 16 bases between the two ends. This CDR3 spans 13 amino acids. CDR3 nucleotide sequence: TGTGCCTCGAAGGACCCTCCGAGCTACGAGCAGTACTTC. Amino acids: CASKDPPSYEQYF. The whole variable domain, filled in from reference TRBV30 and TRBJ2-7, reads SQTIHQWPATLVQPVGSPLSLECTVEGTSNPNLYWYRQAAGRGLQLLFYSVGIGQISSEVPQNLSASRPQDRQFILSSKKLLLSDSGFYLCASKDPPSYEQYFGPGTRLTVT.

The chain carries TRBV24-1 and TRBJ2-2, with D possibly being TRBD2 (5 bases). This CDR3 has 13 amino acids. The germline gives CDR1 KGHDR, CDR2 SFDVKD. The V gene lost 5 bases and the J gene lost 7 bases, with 10 bases spanning the gap. The CDR3 nucleotides read TGTGCCACCAGTGGCCCCGGGATCGGGGAGCTGTTTTTT. This sequence encodes CATSGPGIGELFF.

This clonotype was seen many times. The chain is built from TRBV7-2 and TRBJ1-1; TRBD1 matches 7 bases. The CDR3 contains 15 residues. Germline trimming cut 4 bases from V and 0 bases from J; bases unmatched to any gene: 5. Germline V lookup: CDR1 SGHTA, CDR2 FQGNSA. CDR3 DNA sequence: TGTGCCAGCAGCTCAACAGGGGCGATGAACACTGAAGCTTTCTTT. Encoded protein: CASSSTGAMNTEAFF.

This clonotype was seen many times. The rearrangement joins TRBV6-5 to TRBJ2-5; D possibly corresponds to TRBD2 (6 bases). In germline, CDR1 is MNHEY, CDR2 SVGAGI. The CDR3 is made up of 14 amino acids. V gave up 5 bases and J gave up 0 bases, with 10 bases separating them. The CDR3: CASSPGGNQETQYF. The CDR3 coding sequence is TGTGCCAGCAGTCCCGGGGGTAACCAAGAGACCCAGTACTTC.

This clonotype was seen many times. The genes are TRBV11-3 and TRBJ2-1; 9 bases agree with TRBD2. The CDR3 has 16 amino acids. From germline, CDR1 is SGHNT and CDR2 YENEEA. V lost 2 bases, J lost 8 bases, and 10 bases stayed unmatched. The CDR3 DNA reads as TGTGCCAGCAGCTTACGGTTTGCGGGGGGGCCAGATGAGCAGTTCTTC. It translates to CASSLRFAGGPDEQFF.

This clonotype was found a few times. Relative to the germline gene, one junction end is altered; a read error may explain this. The V gene is TRBV29-1, the J gene TRBJ2-1; possible D gene TRBD2, 6 bases. Germline V gene data show CDR1 as SQVTM and CDR2 as ANQGSEA. This CDR3 spans 8 amino acids. This chain's CDR3 is CSVEYGSF. In DNA, the CDR3 is TGCAGCGTAGAGTACGGGAGTTTC.

This clonotype was counted ten times or more. The chain joins TRBV20-1 to TRBJ1-5; D ambiguous. This CDR3 has 17 amino acids. The germline V and J ends were trimmed by 8 bases and 0 bases, with 23 bases remaining between them. Germline CDR1 and CDR2: DFQATT and SNEGSKA (reference sequence). CDR3 in amino acids: CSTRNSERDNSNQPQHF. The DNA for the CDR3 is TGCAGTACCCGGAACTCAGAGAGGGATAATAGCAATCAGCCCCAGCATTTT.

The CDR3 sequence: CASGLDTQYF. The CDR3 nucleotides read TGTGCCAGCGGGTTAGATACGCAGTATTTT. The chain couples TRBV7-9 to TRBJ2-3; the D is unclear. Germline assignment: CDR1 SEHNR and CDR2 FQNEAQ (reference sequence). This CDR3 is built from 10 residues. Trimming took off 8 bases at V and 5 bases at J, with 5 bases between the two ends.